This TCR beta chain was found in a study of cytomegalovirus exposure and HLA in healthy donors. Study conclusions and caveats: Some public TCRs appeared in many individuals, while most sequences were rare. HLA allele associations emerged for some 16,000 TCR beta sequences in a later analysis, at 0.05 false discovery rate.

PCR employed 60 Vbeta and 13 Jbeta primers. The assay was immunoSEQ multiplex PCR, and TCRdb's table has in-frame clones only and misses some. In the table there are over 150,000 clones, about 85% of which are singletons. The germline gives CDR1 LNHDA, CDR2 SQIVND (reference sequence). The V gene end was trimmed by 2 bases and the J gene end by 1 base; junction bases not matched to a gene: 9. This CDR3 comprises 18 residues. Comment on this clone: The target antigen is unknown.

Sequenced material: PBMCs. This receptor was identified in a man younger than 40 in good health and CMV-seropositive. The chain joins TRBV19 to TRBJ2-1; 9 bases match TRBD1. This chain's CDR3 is CASSIISRGTGSYNEQFF. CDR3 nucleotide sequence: TGTGCCAGTAGTATAATTAGTAGGGGGACAGGGTCCTACAATGAGCAGTTCTTC. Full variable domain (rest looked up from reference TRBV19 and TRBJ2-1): DGGITQSPKYLFRKEGQNVTLSCEQNLNHDAMYWYRQDPGQGLRLIYYSQIVNDFQKGDIAEGYSVSREKKESFPLTVTSAQKNPTAFYLCASSIISRGTGSYNEQFFGPGTRLTVL.